These 19 T cell receptor beta chains were all obtained from the same sample, sequenced in a study of T cell changes during pregnancy in multiple sclerosis. This table comes from immunoSEQ multiplex PCR, and its TCRdb copy is limited to in-frame clones, with some not included. The sample holds 40,000 to 45,000 clones, 80% to 95% seen once. The sequenced sample was CD4+ T cells from peripheral blood mononuclear cells, obtained in the third trimester of pregnancy. The source is a female donor with multiple sclerosis, enrolled in a pregnancy study.

The rearrangement joins TRBV30 to TRBJ2-6; D is possibly TRBD2 (6 bases). The V end lost 0 bases, the J end lost 2 bases, and 11 bases lay between the germline ends. Germline V lookup: CDR1 GTSNPN, CDR2 SVGIG (reference sequence). This CDR3 has 16 residues. Here the CDR3 reads CAWSVIGGTGANVLTF. The CDR3 DNA reads TGTGCCTGGAGTGTAATCGGGGGAACTGGGGCCAACGTCCTGACTTTC.

This chain connects TRBV9 to TRBJ2-2; 7 bases align to TRBD2. CDR1 is SGDLS and CDR2 is YYNGEE in the germline V gene. The J segment lost 4 bases and the V segment lost 3 bases, leaving 6 bases of the junction unmatched. The CDR3 runs 15 residues. CDR3 coding DNA: TGTGCCAGCAGCGAATCCCCGGGGGGCACCGGGGAGCTGTTTTTT. It codes for CASSESPGGTGELFF.

The CDR3 bases are TGTGCCAGCAGTTTATTTGTGGGGCGAAGTACGCAGTATTTT. Translating gives CASSLFVGRSTQYF. The chain uses TRBV28 and TRBJ2-3, with a tentative D call TRBD1 (5 bases). This CDR3 is 14 amino acids long. From germline, CDR1 is MDHEN and CDR2 SYDVKM. The V gene lost 1 base and the J gene lost 8 bases, with 13 bases spanning the gap.

The gene calls are TRBV27 and TRBJ2-7, with a weak D call TRBD1 (5 bases). V lost 2 bases, J lost 2 bases, and 13 bases lay in between. CDR3 length: 15 amino acids. Germline values: CDR1 MNHEY, CDR2 SMNVEV (reference sequence). This CDR3 is CASSLGAPATYEQYF. Written as DNA, the CDR3 is TGTGCCAGCAGTTTAGGGGCCCCTGCAACCTACGAGCAGTACTTC.

The V call is TRBV9, the J call TRBJ1-5; possibly TRBD1 for D (5 bases). Trimming cost V 1 base and J 0 bases, with 17 bases left between them. This CDR3 has 18 amino acids. Germline V gives CDR1 SGDLS, CDR2 YYNGEE. CDR3 nucleotides: TGTGCCAGCAGCGTACTATCGAGCAGACAGTATAGCAATCAGCCCCAGCATTTT. It is translated as CASSVLSSRQYSNQPQHF.

This chain links TRBV19 with TRBJ1-5; D might be TRBD1 (5 bases). Germline V gene data show CDR1 as LNHDA and CDR2 as SQIVND (reference sequence). The CDR3 totals 16 residues. V lost 2 bases and J 1 base, leaving 12 bases between the germline ends. Here the CDR3 DNA reads TGTGCCAGTAGTATACAGGGTTGGAAGAGCAATCAGCCCCAGCATTTT. Translating it yields CASSIQGWKSNQPQHF.

The chain employs TRBV9 and TRBJ2-1; D not certain. Trimming took off 4 bases at V and 6 bases at J, with 8 bases between the two ends. Germline CDR1 is SGDLS and CDR2 is YYNGEE. CDR3 length equals 12 residues. For the CDR3, the DNA is TGTGCCAGCAGCATTTCCGTCAATGAGCAGTTCTTC. Its translation is CASSISVNEQFF. Full variable domain (missing parts from reference TRBV9 and TRBJ2-1): DSGVTQTPKHLITATGQRVTLRCSPRSGDLSVYWYQQSLDQGLQFLIQYYNGEERAKGNILERFSAQQFPDLHSELNLSSLELGDSALYFCASSISVNEQFFGPGTRLTVL.

The chain's CDR3 is CAWSIATGYTF. As DNA, the CDR3 is TGTGCCTGGAGTATTGCTACTGGCTACACCTTC. J is TRBJ1-2 and V is TRBV30; D is unclear. From germline, CDR1 is GTSNPN and CDR2 SVGIG (reference sequence). The CDR3 is made up of 11 amino acids. Trimming took off 2 bases at V and 7 bases at J, with 8 bases between the two ends.

The CDR3 reads CASTTTGFNQPQHF. DNA of the CDR3: TGTGCCAGCACCACGACAGGGTTCAATCAGCCCCAGCATTTT. The rearrangement uses TRBV6-1 and TRBJ1-5, with 7 bases fitting TRBD1. This CDR3 has 14 amino acids. Losses at the gene ends were 7 bases for V and 3 bases for J; bases not matched to a gene: 6. The germline CDR1 and CDR2 sequences are MNHNS and SASEGT.

This clone appeared a single time. The chain combines TRBV7-2 with TRBJ1-1; no reliable D call. This CDR3 spans 14 amino acids. V was trimmed by 3 bases and J by 0 bases, leaving 8 bases between them. The germline V gene encodes CDR1 SGHTA and CDR2 FQGNSA. CDR3 loop: CASSFTTLNTEAFF. CDR3 DNA sequence: TGTGCCAGCAGCTTTACGACACTGAACACTGAAGCTTTCTTT.

This clone was picked up one time. The rearrangement links TRBV6-6 to TRBJ1-3, with a possible D match to TRBD1 (5 bases). V dropped 6 bases and J dropped 4 bases, with 19 bases sitting between them. The CDR3 spans 16 residues. From germline, CDR1 is MNHNY and CDR2 SVGAGI (reference sequence). The CDR3 DNA reads as TGTGCCAGCAGCTCTCCCTTCGACAGCACAGGAAACACCATATATTTT. This translates into CASSSPFDSTGNTIYF.

V and J are TRBV4-3 and TRBJ2-1, with a possible D match to TRBD2 (6 bases). The CDR3 has 16 residues. Germline lookup yields CDR1 LGHNA and CDR2 YSLEER. Trimming pared 0 bases from V and 3 bases from J, leaving 12 bases between. The CDR3 sequence: CASSQDGAGSYNEQFF. For the CDR3, the DNA is TGCGCCAGCAGCCAAGATGGGGCCGGGAGCTACAATGAGCAGTTCTTC.

V gene TRBV28 combines with J gene TRBJ2-2; D remains unclear. This CDR3 region has 13 residues. V gave up 6 bases and J gave up 7 bases, with 12 bases separating them. Germline CDR1 reads MDHEN; CDR2 reads SYDVKM. CDR3 in DNA: TGTGCCAGCAGGGGCCTTGGCGTCGGGGAGCTGTTTTTT. Translating it yields CASRGLGVGELFF.

The gene calls are TRBV28 and TRBJ2-2; 7 nucleotides align to TRBD2. CDR1 is MDHEN, CDR2 SYDVKM, per germline. V was pared by 9 bases and J by 7 bases, with 8 bases of the junction left unmatched. This CDR3 is built from 13 residues. Written as DNA, the CDR3 is TGTGCCAGTAGACCGGGGGGTCGCGGGGAGCTGTTTTTT. Its protein product is CASRPGGRGELFF.

The chain recombines TRBV6-1 with TRBJ2-2; unclear D gene. CDR3 length equals 13 residues. Trimming took off 4 bases at V and 5 bases at J, with 8 bases between the two ends. The germline CDR1 and CDR2 sequences are MNHNS and SASEGT. The CDR3 here is CASSGSRTGELFF. CDR3 DNA sequence: TGTGCCAGCAGTGGTTCTCGTACCGGGGAGCTGTTTTTT.

This clone was observed a single time. The chain combines TRBV11-2 with TRBJ2-5; the D gene is possibly TRBD2 (6 bases). Germline values: CDR1 SGHAT, CDR2 FQNNGV. The V and J ends lost 1 base and 4 bases respectively, with 13 bases between them. The CDR3 loop spans 15 amino acids. CDR3 nucleotides: TGTGCCAGCAGCTTAGGTTCGGGAGTAAGAGAGACCCAGTACTTC. Encoded protein: CASSLGSGVRETQYF.

The sample holds a few counts of this clone. The CDR3, as DNA: TGCAGCGTTCAACAGACTAGCGGGGGGCTTGGCGAGCAGTACTTC. Its translation: CSVQQTSGGLGEQYF. This sequence joins TRBV29-1 and TRBJ2-7, with 13 bases identical to TRBD2. The CDR3 is 15 amino acids. Germline V gene sequence: CDR1 SQVTM, CDR2 ANQGSEA. V trimming: 5 bases; J trimming: 6 bases; junction bases outside the gene matches: 10.

The chain couples TRBV9 to TRBJ2-5, with D hard to call. Looked up from germline, CDR1 is SGDLS and CDR2 is YYNGEE. Trimming stripped 4 bases from V and 5 bases from J, with 12 bases between. The CDR3 spans 13 residues. This chain's CDR3 is CASSRKGGETQYF. The CDR3 bases are TGTGCCAGCAGCAGAAAAGGCGGCGAGACCCAGTACTTC.

The V gene is TRBV5-1, the J gene TRBJ2-3; TRBD1 matches at 7 bases. The CDR3 extends over 15 amino acids. Germline assignment: CDR1 SGHRS and CDR2 YFSETQ. With 0 bases clipped from V and 5 bases from J, the junction kept 6 bases outside the gene matches. CDR3 DNA: TGCGCCAGCAGCTTGGGCGGTCAGGGGGTAGATACGCAGTATTTT. This gives the protein CASSLGGQGVDTQYF.